The 17 T cell receptor beta chains presented below share a single source sample, sequenced in a study of T cell repertoires in cytomegalovirus infection. Their antigen targets remain unknown. TCRdb passed the reads through MiXCR, listing each CDR3 protein once. The sample lists tens of thousands of distinct CDR3 sequences; 25% to 40% were seen once. Material: PBMCs, sequenced either directly or after in vitro stimulation (not recorded which). These receptors originate from a human donor in good health (CMV status not recorded). Some clones in this sample may be carry-over from other donors' samples.

The chain links TRBV5-1 to TRBJ2-7, with D perhaps TRBD2 (5 bases). CDR3 length: 17 residues. V was pared by 0 bases and J by 3 bases, with 19 bases between. Germline-derived CDR1 and CDR2 are SGHRS and YFSETQ. As DNA, the CDR3 is TGCGCCAGCAGCTTGGGTAGGTTGAGGGAGACCGACTACGAGCAGTACTTC. This encodes CASSLGRLRETDYEQYF.

In DNA form, the CDR3 reads TGCAGCGTTGAAGCCGCCCAGGGACAGGGAACCTACAATGAGCAGTTCTTC. Amino acids: CSVEAAQGQGTYNEQFF. V is TRBV29-1 and J is TRBJ2-1; the match to TRBD1 covers 9 bases. Germline CDR1 SQVTM, CDR2 ANQGSEA. Germline trimming cut 1 base from V and 2 bases from J; bases unmatched to any gene: 9. This CDR3 is built from 17 residues.

This clonotype has more than one count but fewer than ten. This chain uses TRBV11-2 with TRBJ1-4; D not certain. The germline CDR1 and CDR2 sequences are SGHAT and FQNNGV. CDR3 length: 14 residues. The germline V and J ends were trimmed by 5 bases and 2 bases, with 9 bases remaining between them. CDR3 DNA: TGTGCCAGCAGCCCCTATATTACTAATGAAAAACTGTTTTTT. It codes for CASSPYITNEKLFF. The full variable domain, in which reference TRBV11-2 and TRBJ1-4 provide the parts outside the CDR3, is EAGVAQSPRYKIIEKRQSVAFWCNPISGHATLYWYQQILGQGPKLLIQFQNNGVVDDSQLPKDRFSAERLKGVDSTLKIQPAKLEDSAVYLCASSPYITNEKLFFGSGTQLSVL.

This chain uses TRBV12-3 or TRBV12-4 with TRBJ1-5; 9 bases are shared with TRBD1. CDR3 length: 15 residues. The ends lost 6 bases at V and 4 bases at J; junction bases unmatched: 7. The CDR3 here is CASRPSGTGNQPQHF. The CDR3 DNA sequence: TGTGCCAGCAGACCCTCCGGGACAGGGAATCAGCCCCAGCATTTT.

There are many counts of this clonotype. The chain couples TRBV7-6 to TRBJ1-2; D is unresolved. Trimming shortened V by 1 base and J by 2 bases, and 11 bases separated the two germline ends. CDR1 is SGHVS and CDR2 is FNYEAQ in the germline V gene. The CDR3 length is 15 residues. The CDR3 protein is CASSLGVSGNYGYTF. CDR3 coding DNA: TGTGCCAGCAGCTTAGGGGTTTCCGGGAACTATGGCTACACCTTC.

The sample holds a few counts of this clonotype. V usage is TRBV20-1 and J usage is TRBJ2-4, with 7 bases identical to TRBD1. The CDR3 extends over 15 amino acids. After removal of 4 bases from V and 2 bases from J, the junction contained 8 bases not matched to a gene. Per germline, CDR1 DFQATT and CDR2 SNEGSKA (reference sequence). The CDR3 spells CSANDRARPKNIQYF. CDR3 nucleotides: TGCAGTGCTAACGACAGGGCTCGCCCCAAAAACATTCAGTACTTC.

A few counts support this clonotype. The chain links TRBV20-1 to TRBJ2-7, with D unclear. The CDR3 loop spans 11 amino acids. Germline CDR1 reads DFQATT; CDR2 reads SNEGSKA (reference sequence). V lost 7 bases and J lost 2, with 9 bases in between. CDR3 loop: CSVTNPYEQYF. Written as DNA, the CDR3 is TGCAGTGTTACGAACCCCTACGAGCAGTACTTC.

This clonotype has just a few counts. The chain is built from TRBV6-6 and TRBJ2-1; no firm D call. V lost 2 bases and J lost 8, with 10 bases in between. Germline CDR1 reads MNHNY; CDR2 reads SVGAGI (reference sequence). The CDR3 length is 13 residues. The CDR3 region is CASSYSPSHEQFF. DNA of the CDR3: TGTGCCAGCAGTTACAGTCCCTCCCATGAGCAGTTCTTC.

V and J are TRBV7-2 and TRBJ2-1; the match to TRBD1 covers 7 bases. This CDR3 has 15 amino acids. V was clipped by 5 bases and J by 2 bases; unmatched bases: 6. Per the germline V gene, CDR1 is SGHTA and CDR2 is FQGNSA. The CDR3: CASSVEQGPYNEQFF. In DNA form, the CDR3 reads TGTGCCAGCAGCGTCGAACAGGGGCCCTACAATGAGCAGTTCTTC.

This rearrangement joins TRBV9 to TRBJ1-2; D remains ambiguous. The germline V gene encodes CDR1 SGDLS and CDR2 YYNGEE. The CDR3 has 16 residues. V was cut by 3 bases and J by 4 bases, with 19 bases left in between. The CDR3 here is CASSARSDPRAYGYTF. CDR3 DNA: TGTGCCAGCAGCGCCCGTTCGGACCCCCGGGCCTATGGCTACACCTTC.

The chain carries TRBV7-2 and TRBJ1-2; D is unclear. Germline V gene sequence: CDR1 SGHTA, CDR2 FQGNSA. Trimming cost V 5 bases and J 4 bases, with 11 bases left between them. CDR3 size: 13 residues. The CDR3 protein is CASSLFVAYGYTF. CDR3 in DNA: TGTGCCAGCAGCCTCTTCGTTGCCTATGGCTACACCTTC. The variable domain in full, completed from reference TRBV7-2 and TRBJ1-2, reads GAGVSQSPSNKVTEKGKDVELRCDPISGHTALYWYRQSLGQGLEFLIYFQGNSAPDKSGLPSDRFSAERTGGSVSTLTIQRTQQEDSAVYLCASSLFVAYGYTFGSGTRLTVV.

This chain uses TRBV15 with TRBJ1-2, with TRBD1 as a possible D gene (6 bases). This CDR3 spans 13 amino acids. The germline CDR1 and CDR2 sequences are LNHNV and YYDKDF (reference sequence). The germline V and J ends were trimmed by 4 bases and 4 bases, with 10 bases remaining between them. CDR3 in amino acids: CATSKGGGYGYTF. The CDR3 nucleotides are TGTGCCACCAGCAAGGGGGGGGGCTATGGCTACACCTTC.

This clonotype was counted only a few times. J is TRBJ2-6 and V is TRBV28; D unclear. Per germline, CDR1 MDHEN and CDR2 SYDVKM. CDR3 length equals 15 residues. V lost 4 bases, J lost 1 base, and 8 bases lay in between. The CDR3 is CASSSLLSGANVLTF. The CDR3 DNA reads as TGTGCCAGCAGTTCCCTCCTATCTGGGGCCAACGTCCTGACTTTC.

The V and J genes are TRBV5-1 and TRBJ1-6, with D hard to call. Germline CDR1 and CDR2: SGHRS and YFSETQ. The CDR3 has 14 amino acids. V shed 1 base and J shed 10 bases, with 12 bases lying between them. In DNA, the CDR3 is TGCGCCAGCAGCTTGTCGGCAGGTCCCTCACCCCTCCACTTT. Its protein product is CASSLSAGPSPLHF.

This clonotype was counted a few times. The V and J genes are TRBV28 and TRBJ2-1; D unresolved. The ends were cut back, 6 bases at V and 6 bases at J, with 6 bases in the middle. The germline V gene encodes CDR1 MDHEN and CDR2 SYDVKM. The CDR3 is 11 amino acids. Here the CDR3 reads CASRVGNEQFF. DNA of the CDR3: TGTGCCAGCAGAGTAGGCAATGAGCAGTTCTTC.

In regard to this clonotype: A read error may produce the germline difference seen at one junction end. The chain couples TRBV12-5 to TRBJ2-1; 8 nucleotides agree with TRBD1. The germline CDR1 and CDR2 sequences are LGHNT and FRNRAP. CDR3 length equals 15 residues. The CDR3 here is CASALGQALYNEQFF. In DNA, the CDR3 is TGTGCTAGTGCTTTGGGACAGGCGCTATACAATGAGCAGTTCTTC. The entire variable domain, with the rest obtained from reference TRBV12-5 and TRBJ2-1, is as follows: DARVTQTPRHKVTEMGQEVTMRCQPILGHNTVFWYRQTMMQGLELLAYFRNRAPLDDSGMPKDRFSAEMPDATLATLKIQPSEPRDSAVYFCASALGQALYNEQFFGPGTRLTVL.

This clonotype is judged medium-sized. The V gene is TRBV4-3, the J gene TRBJ1-3, with 9 bases that match TRBD1. CDR1 is LGHNA and CDR2 is YSLEER in the germline V gene. The CDR3 covers 21 residues. Germline trimming cut 0 bases from V and 0 bases from J; bases unmatched to any gene: 15. The chain's CDR3 is CASSQDLPGQGNLFSGNTIYF. The DNA of the CDR3 is TGCGCCAGCAGCCAAGATCTGCCGGGACAGGGCAACCTTTTCTCTGGAAACACCATATATTTT.